This TCR beta chain was sequenced during a study of CD8 T cells in ankylosing spondylitis. The study's findings and limits: Previous work reported some of these motif variants in the synovial fluid and blood of reactive arthritis. Characteristic of ankylosing spondylitis blood, it appeared, was a TCR beta motif comprising eight highly homologous variants. Within matched ankylosing spondylitis synovial fluid, disease-linked clones were reportedly significantly enriched.

Quantitative barcoded 5'-RACE was used to prepare TCR beta libraries. A single record per CDR3 protein comes from TCRdb applying MiXCR to the 5' RACE reads. The table includes around 770,000 distinct CDR3 sequences, 15% to 20% detected once. The sample holds a few counts of this clonotype. Its antigen is still unknown. From germline, CDR1 is MDHEN and CDR2 SYDVKM. Trimming took 3 bases from V and 1 from J, leaving 9 bases between them. The CDR3 covers 14 residues. The chain links TRBV28 to TRBJ1-1; D unclear. This sequence originates from a male donor with ankylosing spondylitis. Sample: blood, either unsorted or a sorted T cell fraction (not recorded which). The CDR3 loop is CASSFAHPNTEAFF. The CDR3 DNA follows: TGTGCCAGCAGTTTTGCACACCCGAACACTGAAGCTTTCTTT.